This is a list of T cell receptor beta chains from one sample in a study of shared clonotypes between healthy human individuals. TCRdb's table, derived via immunoSEQ multiplex PCR, lists solely in-frame clones and lacks some. The repertoire holds some 740,000 clones, 90% to 95% seen once, with around 24% in the top ten. The sequenced sample consisted of naive CD8+ T cells sorted from blood. The receptors stem from a man aged 25 to 40 in good health. The conserved cysteine and the conserved F or W are not part of the CDR3 here.

V,J,CDR3
TRBV5-1,TRBJ2-1,ASSIRQGGTYNEQF
TRBV7-6,TRBJ2-1,ASSWGLALNNEQF
TRBV14,TRBJ2-7,ASSPLGQGANEQY
TRBV4-1,TRBJ1-4,ASSQSQGPRIEKLF
TRBV27,TRBJ2-1,ASENRRDGINNEQF
TRBV11-2,TRBJ2-4,ASSLGSRVAKNIQY
TRBV10-2,TRBJ2-1,ASFGYSGSYNEQF
TRBV2,TRBJ2-1,ASSERRDEQF
TRBV27,TRBJ1-2,ASTPSHRARGYT
TRBV15,TRBJ2-2,ATSTSPGQGESGELF
TRBV27,TRBJ2-7,ASSSLAPYEQY
TRBV6-1,TRBJ2-7,ASSEFGGSSYEQY
TRBV12-2,TRBJ2-5,ASRLAKRPAGWGPAETQY
TRBV21-1,TRBJ2-7,ASSKNQLPGLAAYEQY
TRBV30,TRBJ2-5,AWSGLEQETQY
TRBV5-1,TRBJ1-1,ASRSEDPNTEAF
TRBV7-3,TRBJ1-1,ASSPDTTNTEAF
TRBV10-1,TRBJ2-7,ASSESSGGRQY
TRBV28,TRBJ1-4,ASSSQVATNEKLF
TRBV27,TRBJ2-1,ASSFGGNSYNEQF
TRBV2,TRBJ2-5,ARGPAETQETQY
TRBV6-1,TRBJ2-5,ASSEALAGVGTETQY
TRBV4-3,TRBJ2-7,ASSQGTAGGYEQY
TRBV7-6,TRBJ2-7,ASSHSGTGGNEQY
TRBV7-2,TRBJ2-1,ASSRPGFTYNEQF
TRBV19,TRBJ2-1,ASKPGRAYNEQF
TRBV14,TRBJ1-5,ASSFSPHQPQH
TRBV15,TRBJ1-1,ATSRDRGSTEAF
TRBV6-5,TRBJ1-3,ASSYLGNSGNTIY
TRBV5-3,TRBJ2-5,ARSLAGRETQY
TRBV19,TRBJ2-2,ASLTTHTGELF
TRBV4-1,TRBJ2-2,ASSDLAGLPGELF
TRBV11-2,TRBJ2-5,ASSSIRPQETQY
TRBV27,TRBJ2-7,ASHPQGSYYEQY
TRBV13,TRBJ2-7,ASSLGGAGDSYEQY